This T cell receptor beta chain comes out of a study of vaccination effects on CD4 cells after COVID-19. The study, taken as a whole, reports: Convalescent patients' post-vaccine spike repertoire was mostly distinct vaccine-induced clones.

Germline CDR1 is KGHDR and CDR2 is SFDVKD. The V gene lost 3 bases and the J gene lost 1 base, with 12 bases spanning the gap. The CDR3 runs to 16 residues. Using viral peptide pools, the ViraFEST assay grew out antigen-specific CD4+ T cells prior to sequencing. Culturing for about 10 days preceded CD4+ T cell isolation. This person caught SARS-CoV-2 sometime from March to December 2020, and PCR testing confirmed the infection. Days 3 and 7 were when half the medium was replaced with IL-2 medium. This clone has a single count. Its antigen is unknown. Clones were sequenced by immunoSEQ multiplex PCR, and TCRdb holds only the in-frame ones, with some missing. This sample has about 27,000 clones, with around 82% found just once.

The starting material was CD4+ T cells from PBMCs cultured with HCoV-NL63 spike peptides, obtained before COVID-19 vaccination. This TCR was sampled from a human donor who had a prior SARS-CoV-2 infection. This rearrangement joins TRBV24-1 to TRBJ2-1, with a tentative D call TRBD2 (6 bases). The CDR3 sequence: CATSDPDGSSYNEQFF. The CDR3 DNA sequence: TGTGCCACCAGTGATCCGGACGGGAGTTCCTACAATGAGCAGTTCTTC.